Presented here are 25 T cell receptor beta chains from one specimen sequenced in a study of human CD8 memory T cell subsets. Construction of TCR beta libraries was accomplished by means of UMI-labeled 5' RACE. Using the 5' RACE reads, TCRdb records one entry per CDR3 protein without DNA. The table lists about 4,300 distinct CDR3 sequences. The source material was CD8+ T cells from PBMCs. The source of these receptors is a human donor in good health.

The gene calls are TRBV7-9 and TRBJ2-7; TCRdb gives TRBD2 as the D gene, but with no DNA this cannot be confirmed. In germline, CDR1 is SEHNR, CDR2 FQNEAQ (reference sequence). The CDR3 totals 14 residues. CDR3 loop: CASSLGLEGYEQYF.

The CDR3 reads CASSPPVGPGNTIYF. This chain links TRBV7-7 with TRBJ1-3; TCRdb indicates TRBD1, and absent DNA this call remains unverified. CDR1 and CDR2 (germline): SSHAT, FNYEAQ (reference sequence). The CDR3 has 15 residues. Together with reference TRBV7-7 and TRBJ1-3, the CDR3 gives the full variable domain: GAGVSQSPRYKVTKRGQDVTLRCDPISSHATLYWYQQALGQGPEFLTYFNYEAQPDKSGLPSDRFSAERPEGSISTLTIQRTEQRDSAMYRCASSPPVGPGNTIYFGEGSWLTVV.

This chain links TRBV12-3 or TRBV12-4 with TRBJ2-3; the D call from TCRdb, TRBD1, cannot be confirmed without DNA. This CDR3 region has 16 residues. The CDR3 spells CASSFGDPLAADTQYF.

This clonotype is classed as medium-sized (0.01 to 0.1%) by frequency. The CDR3 sequence is CSAREEGKAVTGELFF. The V gene is TRBV20-1, the J gene TRBJ2-2; TCRdb's D gene call, TRBD2, goes unchecked for lack of DNA. CDR3 length: 16 residues. CDR1 is DFQATT, CDR2 SNEGSKA, per germline (reference sequence).

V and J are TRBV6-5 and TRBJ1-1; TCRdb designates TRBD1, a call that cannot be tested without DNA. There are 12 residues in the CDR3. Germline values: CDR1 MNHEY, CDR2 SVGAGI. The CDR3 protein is CASSGGMTEAFF.

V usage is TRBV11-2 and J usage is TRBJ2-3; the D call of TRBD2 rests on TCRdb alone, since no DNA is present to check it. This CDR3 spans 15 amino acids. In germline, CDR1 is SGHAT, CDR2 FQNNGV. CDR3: CASSLTLAGYDTQYF.

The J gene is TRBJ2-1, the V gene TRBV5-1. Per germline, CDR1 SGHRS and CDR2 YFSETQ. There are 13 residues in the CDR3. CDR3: CASSLYSYNEQFF.

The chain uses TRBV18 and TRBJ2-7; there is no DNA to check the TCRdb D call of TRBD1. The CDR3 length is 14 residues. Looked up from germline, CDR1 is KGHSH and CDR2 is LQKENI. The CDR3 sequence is CASSPLGHFYEQYF.

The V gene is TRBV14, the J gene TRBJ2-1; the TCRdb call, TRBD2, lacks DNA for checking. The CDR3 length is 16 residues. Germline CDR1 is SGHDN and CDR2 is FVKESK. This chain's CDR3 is CASSPRTSGYVNEQFF.

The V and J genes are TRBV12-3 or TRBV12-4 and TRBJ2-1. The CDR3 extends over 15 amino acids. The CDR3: CASSFKRSSYNEQFF.

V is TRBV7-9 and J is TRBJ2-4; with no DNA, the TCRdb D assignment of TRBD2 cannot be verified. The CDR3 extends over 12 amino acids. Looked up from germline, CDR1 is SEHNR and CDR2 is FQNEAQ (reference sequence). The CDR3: CASSLGGGIQYF.

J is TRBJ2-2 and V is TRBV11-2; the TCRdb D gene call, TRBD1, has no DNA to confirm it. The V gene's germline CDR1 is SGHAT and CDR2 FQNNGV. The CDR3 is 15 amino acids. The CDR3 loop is CASSPFRGNTGELFF.

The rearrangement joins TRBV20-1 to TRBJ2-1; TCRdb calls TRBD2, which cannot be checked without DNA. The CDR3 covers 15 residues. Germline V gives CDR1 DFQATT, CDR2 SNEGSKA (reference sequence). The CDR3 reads CSATPRVAGGNEQFF.

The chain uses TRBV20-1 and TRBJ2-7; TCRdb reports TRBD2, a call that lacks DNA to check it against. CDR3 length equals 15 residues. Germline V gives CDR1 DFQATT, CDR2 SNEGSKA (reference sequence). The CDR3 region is CSARDWDSYSYEQYF.

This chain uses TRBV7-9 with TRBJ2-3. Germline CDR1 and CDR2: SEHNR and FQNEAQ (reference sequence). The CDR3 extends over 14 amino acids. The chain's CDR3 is CASSLDGSPDTQYF.

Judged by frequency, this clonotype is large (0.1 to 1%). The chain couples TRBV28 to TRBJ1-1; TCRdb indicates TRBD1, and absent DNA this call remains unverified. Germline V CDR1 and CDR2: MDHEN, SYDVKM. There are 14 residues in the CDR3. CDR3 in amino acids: CASSLYRLGGTAFF.

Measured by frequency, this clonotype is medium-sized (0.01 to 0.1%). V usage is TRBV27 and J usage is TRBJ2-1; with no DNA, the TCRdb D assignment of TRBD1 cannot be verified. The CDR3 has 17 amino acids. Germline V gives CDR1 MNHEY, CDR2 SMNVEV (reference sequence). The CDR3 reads CASSLWGRGWGGSEQFF.

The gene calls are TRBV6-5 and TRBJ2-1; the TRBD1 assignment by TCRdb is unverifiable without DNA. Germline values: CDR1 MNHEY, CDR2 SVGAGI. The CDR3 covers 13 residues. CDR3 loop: CASSPTGFNEQFF.

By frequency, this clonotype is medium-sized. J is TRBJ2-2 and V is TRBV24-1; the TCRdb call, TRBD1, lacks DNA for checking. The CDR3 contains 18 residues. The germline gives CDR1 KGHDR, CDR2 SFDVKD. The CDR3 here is CATSDTRTADLGTGELFF.

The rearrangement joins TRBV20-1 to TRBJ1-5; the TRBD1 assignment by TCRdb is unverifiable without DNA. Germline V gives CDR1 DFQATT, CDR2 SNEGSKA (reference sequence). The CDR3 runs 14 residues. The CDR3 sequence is CSAQRQGGSQPQHF.

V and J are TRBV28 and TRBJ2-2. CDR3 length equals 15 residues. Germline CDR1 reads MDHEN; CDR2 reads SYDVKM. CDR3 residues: CASSLLDQNTGELFF.

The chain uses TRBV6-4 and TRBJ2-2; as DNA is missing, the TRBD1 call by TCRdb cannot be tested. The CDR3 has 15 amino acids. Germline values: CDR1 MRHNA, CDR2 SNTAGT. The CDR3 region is CASKPGTTNTGELFF.

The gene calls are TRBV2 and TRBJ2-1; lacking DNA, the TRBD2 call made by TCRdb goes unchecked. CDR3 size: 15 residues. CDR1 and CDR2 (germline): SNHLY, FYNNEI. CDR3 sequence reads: CASSGGAGTYNEQFF.

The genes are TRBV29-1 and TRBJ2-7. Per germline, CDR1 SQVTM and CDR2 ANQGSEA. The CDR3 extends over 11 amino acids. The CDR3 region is CSVEDRYEQYF.

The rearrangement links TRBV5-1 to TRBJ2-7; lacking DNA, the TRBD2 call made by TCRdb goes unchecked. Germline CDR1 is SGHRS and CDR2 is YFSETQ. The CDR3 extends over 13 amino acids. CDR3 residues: CATSLGTAEEQYF. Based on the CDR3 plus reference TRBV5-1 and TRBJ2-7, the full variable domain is KAGVTQTPRYLIKTRGQQVTLSCSPISGHRSVSWYQQTPGQGLQFLFEYFSETQRNKGNFPGRFSGRQFSNSRSEMNVSTLELGDSALYLCATSLGTAEEQYFGPGTRLTVT.